This T cell receptor beta chain was sequenced for a study of T cell repertoires in cytomegalovirus infection. With respect to this clonotype: Its target is not known.

Germline V gene data show CDR1 as SGDLS and CDR2 as YYNGEE. The CDR3 contains 17 residues. The junction had 9 bases not matched to a gene; V was cut back by 0 bases and J by 8 bases. TCRdb reprocessed the reads with MiXCR, giving one entry per CDR3 protein. The sample carries about a million distinct CDR3 sequences, around 30% recorded once. The receptor was derived from a human donor in good health (CMV status not recorded). Some clones in this sample may be carry-over from other donors' samples. This chain links TRBV9 with TRBJ2-1; 12 bases map to TRBD1. Specimen: cultured CD8+ T cells from PBMCs, collected from culture after CMV antigen stimulation. CDR3 residues: CASSVEGQGAIGDEQFF. CDR3 nucleotides: TGTGCCAGCAGCGTAGAGGGACAGGGGGCGATTGGGGATGAGCAGTTCTTC.